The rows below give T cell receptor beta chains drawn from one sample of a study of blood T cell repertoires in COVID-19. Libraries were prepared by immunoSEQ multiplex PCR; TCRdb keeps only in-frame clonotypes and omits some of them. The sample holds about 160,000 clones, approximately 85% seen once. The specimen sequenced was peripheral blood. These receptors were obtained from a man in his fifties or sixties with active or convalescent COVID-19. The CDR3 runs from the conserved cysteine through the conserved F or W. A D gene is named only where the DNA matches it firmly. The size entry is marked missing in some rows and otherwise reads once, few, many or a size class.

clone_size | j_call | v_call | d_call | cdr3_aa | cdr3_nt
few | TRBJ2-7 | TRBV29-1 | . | CSALGGVSYEQYF | TGCAGCGCTTTAGGGGGGGTCTCCTACGAGCAGTACTTC
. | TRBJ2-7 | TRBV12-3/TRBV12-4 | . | CASSQGSSYEQYF | TGTGCCAGCAGCCAGGGGAGCTCCTACGAGCAGTACTTC
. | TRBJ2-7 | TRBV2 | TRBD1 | CASSFGQGYEQYF | TGTGCCAGCAGTTTCGGACAGGGCTACGAGCAGTACTTC
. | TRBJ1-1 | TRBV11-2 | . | CASSLGQVQEAFF | TGTGCCAGCAGCTTAGGTCAGGTACAGGAAGCTTTCTTT
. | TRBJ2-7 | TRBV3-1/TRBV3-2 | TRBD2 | CASSQLAGVVEQYF | TGTGCCAGCAGCCAGTTAGCGGGAGTAGTAGAGCAGTACTTC
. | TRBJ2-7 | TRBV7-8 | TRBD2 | CASSFVSGPSYEQYF | TGTGCCAGCAGCTTCGTTAGCGGGCCCTCCTACGAGCAGTACTTC
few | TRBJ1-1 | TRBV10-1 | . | CASSESRGGTEAFF | TGCGCCAGCAGTGAGAGTAGGGGGGGTACTGAAGCTTTCTTT
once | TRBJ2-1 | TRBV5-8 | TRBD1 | CASSRTGVAYNEQFF | TGTGCCAGCAGCAGGACAGGGGTAGCGTACAATGAGCAGTTCTTC
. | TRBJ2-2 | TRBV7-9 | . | CASSPGLSNTGELFF | TGTGCCAGCAGCCCGGGACTCTCGAACACCGGGGAGCTGTTTTTT
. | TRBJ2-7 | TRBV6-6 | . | CASTNDGSILSGEQYF | TGTGCCAGCACCAACGACGGGAGTATCTTGTCGGGTGAGCAGTACTTC
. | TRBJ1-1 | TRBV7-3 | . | CASSLTDKNTEAFF | TGTGCCAGCAGCTTGACAGACAAGAACACTGAAGCTTTCTTT
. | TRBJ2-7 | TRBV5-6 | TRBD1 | CASRSGQGAYEQYF | TGTGCCAGCAGGTCGGGACAGGGTGCCTACGAGCAGTACTTC
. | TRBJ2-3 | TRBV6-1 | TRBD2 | CASSEIPGGSTDTQYF | TGTGCCAGCAGTGAGATCCCGGGGGGGAGCACAGATACGCAGTATTTT
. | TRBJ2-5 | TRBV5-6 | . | CASSAGTEETQYF | TGTGCCAGCAGCGCCGGCACAGAAGAGACCCAGTACTTC
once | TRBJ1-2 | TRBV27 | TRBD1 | CASGEDRDTYGYTF | TGTGCCAGCGGAGAAGACAGGGACACTTATGGCTACACCTTC
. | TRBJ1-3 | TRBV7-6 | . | CASSKLRTSGNTIYF | TGTGCCAGCAGCAAACTACGAACTTCTGGAAACACCATATATTTT
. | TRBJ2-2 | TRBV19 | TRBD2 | CASSILLAGGAGELFF | TGTGCCAGTAGTATCCTTCTAGCGGGGGGCGCAGGGGAGCTGTTTTTT
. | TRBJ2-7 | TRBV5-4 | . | CASSLFGGSGEQYF | TGTGCCAGCAGCTTGTTTGGAGGGTCCGGAGAGCAGTACTTC
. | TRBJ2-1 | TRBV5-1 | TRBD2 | CASSSSGSTSLHNEQFF | TGCGCCAGCAGCTCTAGCGGGAGCACGAGCCTACACAATGAGCAGTTCTTC
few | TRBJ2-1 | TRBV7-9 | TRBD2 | CASSISGGAYNEQFF | TGTGCCAGCAGCATCAGCGGGGGGGCTTACAATGAGCAGTTCTTC